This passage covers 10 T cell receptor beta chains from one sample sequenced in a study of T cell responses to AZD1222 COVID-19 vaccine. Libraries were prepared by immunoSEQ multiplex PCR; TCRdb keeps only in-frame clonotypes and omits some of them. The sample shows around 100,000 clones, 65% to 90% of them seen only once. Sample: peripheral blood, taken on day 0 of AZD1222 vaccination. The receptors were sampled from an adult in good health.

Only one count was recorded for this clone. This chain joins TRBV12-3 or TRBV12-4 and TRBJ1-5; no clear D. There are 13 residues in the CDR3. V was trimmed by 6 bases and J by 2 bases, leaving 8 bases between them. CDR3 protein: CASSVNRNQPQHF. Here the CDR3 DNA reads TGTGCCAGCAGCGTAAATCGCAATCAGCCCCAGCATTTT.

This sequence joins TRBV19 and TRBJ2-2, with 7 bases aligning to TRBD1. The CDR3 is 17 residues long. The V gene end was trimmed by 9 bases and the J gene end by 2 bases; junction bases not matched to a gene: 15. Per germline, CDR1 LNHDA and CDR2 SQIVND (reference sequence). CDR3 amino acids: CASSVSVGQTNTGELFF. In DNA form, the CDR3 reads TGTGCCAGCTCGGTTTCTGTGGGACAGACCAACACCGGGGAGCTGTTTTTT.

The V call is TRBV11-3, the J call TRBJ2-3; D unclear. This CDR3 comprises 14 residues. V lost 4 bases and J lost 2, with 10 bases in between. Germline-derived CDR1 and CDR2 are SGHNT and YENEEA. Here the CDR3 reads CASSSKRNTDTQYF. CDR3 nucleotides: TGTGCCAGCAGCTCCAAGCGTAACACAGATACGCAGTATTTT.

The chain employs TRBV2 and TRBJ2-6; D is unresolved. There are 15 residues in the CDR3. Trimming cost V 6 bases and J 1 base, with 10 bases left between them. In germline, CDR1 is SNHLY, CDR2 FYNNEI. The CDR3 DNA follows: TGTGCCAGCAGCCGGACGGAGTCTGGGGCCAACGTCCTGACTTTC. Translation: CASSRTESGANVLTF.

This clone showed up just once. The CDR3 coding sequence is TGTGCCAGCAGCTTAGGGTTAGGGGGCTACACCTTC. Its protein product is CASSLGLGGYTF. J is TRBJ1-2 and V is TRBV5-6, with D uncertain. Germline V gene lookup returns CDR1 SGHDT and CDR2 YYEEEE. The germline V and J ends were trimmed by 2 bases and 8 bases, with 10 bases remaining between them. The CDR3 loop spans 12 amino acids. Full variable domain (outside the CDR3, taken from reference TRBV5-6 and TRBJ1-2): DAGVTQSPTHLIKTRGQQVTLRCSPKSGHDTVSWYQQALGQGPQFIFQYYEEEERQRGNFPDRFSGHQFPNYSSELNVNALLLGDSALYLCASSLGLGGYTFGSGTRLTVV.

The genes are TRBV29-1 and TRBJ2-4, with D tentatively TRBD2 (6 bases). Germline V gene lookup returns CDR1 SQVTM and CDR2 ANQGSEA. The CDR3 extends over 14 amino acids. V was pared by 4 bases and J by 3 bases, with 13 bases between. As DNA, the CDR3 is TGCAGCGTTGTGGTGGGAGGAGGCAAAAACATTCAGTACTTC. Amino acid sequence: CSVVVGGGKNIQYF. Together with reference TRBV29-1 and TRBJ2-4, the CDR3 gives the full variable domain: SAVISQKPSRDICQRGTSLTIQCQVDSQVTMMFWYRQQPGQSLTLIATANQGSEATYESGFVIDKFPISRPNLTFSTLTVSNMSPEDSSIYLCSVVVGGGKNIQYFGAGTRLSVL.

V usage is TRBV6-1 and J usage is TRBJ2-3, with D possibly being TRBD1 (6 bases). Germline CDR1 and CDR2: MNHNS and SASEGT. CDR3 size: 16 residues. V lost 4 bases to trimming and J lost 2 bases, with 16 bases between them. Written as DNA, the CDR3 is TGTGCCAGCAGTGCTTATGGCAGGGGACCCACAGATACGCAGTATTTT. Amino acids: CASSAYGRGPTDTQYF.

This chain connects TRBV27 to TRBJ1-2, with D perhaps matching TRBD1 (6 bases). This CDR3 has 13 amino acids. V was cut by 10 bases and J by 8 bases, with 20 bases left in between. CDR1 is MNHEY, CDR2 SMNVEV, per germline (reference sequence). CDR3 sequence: CATRGGGASGYTF. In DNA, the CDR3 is TGTGCCACCAGGGGTGGGGGGGCTTCAGGCTACACCTTC.

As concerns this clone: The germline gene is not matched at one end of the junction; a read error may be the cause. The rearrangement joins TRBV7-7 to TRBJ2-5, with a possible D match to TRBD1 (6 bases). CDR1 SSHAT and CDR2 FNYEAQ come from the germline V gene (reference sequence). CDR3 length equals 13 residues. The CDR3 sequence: CASSQDSKETQYF. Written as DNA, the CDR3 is TGTGCTAGCAGCCAGGACAGCAAAGAGACCCAGTACTTC.

The CDR3 bases are TGTGCCAGCAGCCAAGTAGGAGGGGGCGGTTCACCCCTCCACTTT. Translation gives CASSQVGGGGSPLHF. The chain joins TRBV14 to TRBJ1-6, with 7 bases identical to TRBD1. The junction had 6 bases not matched to a gene; V was cut back by 1 base and J by 9 bases. The CDR3 covers 15 residues. Per the germline V gene, CDR1 is SGHDN and CDR2 is FVKESK.